Sequencing of this T cell receptor (beta chain) was carried out in a study of T cells expressing NK-cell markers. Study summary: It was sorted CD3+CD56+NKG2C+, CD3+CD56+NKG2C- and CD3+CD56-NKG2C+ T cells that supplied the TCR beta repertoires. HCMV seropositivity marked most of the eight sequenced donors; one was seronegative. Findings of the study overall: As a fraction of CD8+ T cells, dominant NKG2C+ clonotypes reached about 1.0-7.5% in a handful of donors.

As to this clonotype: Its target is unknown.

Template switching by 5'RACE with UMIs generated the TCR beta cDNA. TCRdb reprocessed the 5' RACE reads; each CDR3 protein has one entry and no DNA is given. This sample lists approximately 550,000 distinct CDR3 sequences; its ten largest clones have less than 4.5%. CDR3 length equals 14 residues. The sample was blood T cells: a sorted CD56 or NKG2C T cell subset, CD4+ or CD8+ T cells, or bulk PBMC T cells (not recorded which). This receptor was identified in a man aged 18 to 35 in good health. V usage is TRBV12-3 or TRBV12-4 and J usage is TRBJ2-5; TCRdb selects TRBD1, and the lack of DNA leaves this call unchecked. CDR3 protein: CASSQGGGLETQYF.